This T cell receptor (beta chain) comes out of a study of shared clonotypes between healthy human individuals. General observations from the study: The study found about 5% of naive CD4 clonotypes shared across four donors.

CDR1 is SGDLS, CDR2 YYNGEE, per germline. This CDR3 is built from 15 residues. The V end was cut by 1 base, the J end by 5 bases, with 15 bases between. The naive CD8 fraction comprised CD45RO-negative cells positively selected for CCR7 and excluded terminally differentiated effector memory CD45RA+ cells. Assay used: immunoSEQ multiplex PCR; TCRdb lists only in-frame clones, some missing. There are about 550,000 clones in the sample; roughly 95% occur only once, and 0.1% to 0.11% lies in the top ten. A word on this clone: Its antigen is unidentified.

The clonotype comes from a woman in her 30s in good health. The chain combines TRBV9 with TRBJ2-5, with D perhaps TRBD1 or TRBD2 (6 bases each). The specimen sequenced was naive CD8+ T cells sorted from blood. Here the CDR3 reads CASSVNRGLGETQYF. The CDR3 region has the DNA TGTGCCAGCAGCGTAAACCGGGGGCTTGGCGAGACCCAGTACTTC.